These 14 T cell receptor beta chains were all obtained from the same sample, sequenced in a study of early stage breast cancer tumors. Data came from immunoSEQ multiplex PCR; TCRdb stores just in-frame clones and leaves some out. The sample has around 48,000 clones; 90% to 95% are singletons. The specimen sequenced was blood. The receptors stem from a person aged 70 to 85 with breast cancer.

The rearrangement uses TRBV6-6 and TRBJ2-3; the D gene is possibly TRBD2 (6 bases). This CDR3 comprises 13 residues. The V end lost 6 bases, the J end lost 6 bases, and 13 bases lay between the germline ends. Germline V gene data show CDR1 as MNHNY and CDR2 as SVGAGI (reference sequence). CDR3 in DNA: TGTGCCAGCAGCCCGCGGGACTCGGATACGCAGTATTTT. Amino acids: CASSPRDSDTQYF.

V and J are TRBV6-1 and TRBJ2-3, with 10 bases identical to TRBD2. J was trimmed by 10 bases and V by 4 bases; bases with no gene match: 11. The CDR3 has 15 residues. The V gene's germline CDR1 is MNHNS and CDR2 SASEGT. The CDR3 spells CASSVTTSGNGAQYF. CDR3 DNA: TGTGCCAGCAGTGTCACTACTAGCGGGAACGGGGCGCAGTATTTT.

CDR3 sequence reads: CASRLHSGNTIYF. The CDR3 nucleotides are TGCGCCAGCAGATTACACTCTGGAAACACCATATATTTT. J is TRBJ1-3 and V is TRBV5-1; D uncertain. Germline V gene data show CDR1 as SGHRS and CDR2 as YFSETQ. The V end was cut by 5 bases, the J end by 0 bases, with 6 bases between. The CDR3 extends over 13 amino acids.

This clone was detected a few times. The rearrangement uses TRBV10-3 and TRBJ1-2, with TRBD1 matching over 12 bases. The CDR3 loop spans 16 amino acids. Germline loops: CDR1 ENHRY, CDR2 SYGVKD. Germline trimming cut 7 bases from V and 7 bases from J; bases unmatched to any gene: 13. The CDR3 DNA follows: TGTGCCATCAATGATCCGACGGGACAGGGGGCGTCTGGCTACACCTTC. Translating gives CAINDPTGQGASGYTF.

The CDR3 region has the DNA TGTGCCAGCAGCCGGGACAGGGGGAAGAGAGAGCAGTACTTC. Its protein product is CASSRDRGKREQYF. The chain employs TRBV7-9 and TRBJ2-7; the match to TRBD1 covers 11 bases. This CDR3 is 14 amino acids long. Unmatched junction bases numbered 7, after V lost 5 bases and J lost 7 bases. Germline CDR1 and CDR2: SEHNR and FQNEAQ (reference sequence).

V is TRBV4-3 and J is TRBJ1-4; a weak D match, TRBD1 (6 bases). Looked up from germline, CDR1 is LGHNA and CDR2 is YSLEER. This CDR3 is built from 15 residues. With 4 bases removed from V and 4 bases from J, the gap between germline ends came to 13 bases. CDR3 coding DNA: TGCGCCAGCAGCCTTCAGGGGCAGGGTAATGAAAAACTGTTTTTT. It encodes CASSLQGQGNEKLFF.

The chain couples TRBV11-2 to TRBJ2-5; 7 nucleotides agree with TRBD1. This CDR3 is built from 15 residues. The V gene end was trimmed by 5 bases and the J gene end by 5 bases; junction bases not matched to a gene: 11. From germline, CDR1 is SGHAT and CDR2 FQNNGV. CDR3 region: CASSQGGTQGETQYF. DNA for the CDR3: TGTGCCAGCAGCCAAGGGGGCACCCAAGGGGAGACCCAGTACTTC.

This chain connects TRBV6-6 to TRBJ1-2; perhaps TRBD1 as D (5 bases). V lost 8 bases to trimming and J lost 4 bases, with 20 bases between them. Germline-derived CDR1 and CDR2 are MNHNY and SVGAGI (reference sequence). This CDR3 comprises 15 residues. The CDR3 DNA follows: TGTGCCAGCGGCGACTCAGGGCGGGGTGCCTATGGCTACACCTTC. It yields the protein CASGDSGRGAYGYTF.

This chain connects TRBV29-1 to TRBJ1-2; weak D call: TRBD1 (5 bases). This CDR3 comprises 12 residues. Germline CDR1 and CDR2: SQVTM and ANQGSEA. Between the trimmed V and J ends, which lost 5 bases and 3 bases, there was a span of 10 bases. The DNA for the CDR3 is TGCAGCGTTCAGGGCGCGGACTATGGCTACACCTTC. Translating gives CSVQGADYGYTF.

J is TRBJ2-2 and V is TRBV5-1; 12 bases line up with TRBD2. V dropped 8 bases and J dropped 2; count of bases not matched to a gene: 7. Germline lookup yields CDR1 SGHRS and CDR2 YFSETQ. The CDR3 has 16 residues. The CDR3 spells CARLRLAGVNTGELFF. The DNA for the CDR3 is TGCGCCAGACTTCGACTAGCGGGAGTTAACACCGGGGAGCTGTTTTTT.

This clone was detected once. J is TRBJ2-7 and V is TRBV7-2; D call uncertain. Germline values: CDR1 SGHTA, CDR2 FQGNSA. V lost 2 bases and J lost 1, with 6 bases in between. The length of the CDR3 is 13 residues. The CDR3 DNA reads TGTGCCAGCAGCTTAACCAGTTCCTACGAGCAGTACTTC. Translation gives CASSLTSSYEQYF.

V is TRBV30 and J is TRBJ2-3; 9 bases are shared with TRBD2. This CDR3 has 15 amino acids. V trimming: 4 bases; J trimming: 5 bases; junction bases outside the gene matches: 10. Germline CDR1 and CDR2: GTSNPN and SVGIG (reference sequence). For the CDR3, the DNA is TGTGCCTGGACTAGGGCTAGCGGGATAGTAGATACGCAGTATTTT. Translating gives CAWTRASGIVDTQYF.

The chain recombines TRBV5-4 with TRBJ1-6; no firm D call. Germline V gives CDR1 SGHNT, CDR2 YYREEE (reference sequence). V was trimmed by 7 bases and J by 3 bases, leaving 17 bases between them. The CDR3 is made up of 16 amino acids. CDR3 residues: CASVPPRGLYNSPLHF. In DNA form, the CDR3 reads TGTGCCAGCGTCCCGCCCCGGGGTCTCTATAATTCACCCCTCCACTTT.

This chain connects TRBV7-2 to TRBJ1-5; D is unresolved. Germline values: CDR1 SGHTA, CDR2 FQGNSA. With 5 bases removed from V and 7 bases from J, the gap between germline ends came to 9 bases. This CDR3 comprises 12 residues. CDR3 DNA sequence: TGTGCCAGCAGCCCCCGGGGACAGCCCCAGCATTTT. This encodes CASSPRGQPQHF.